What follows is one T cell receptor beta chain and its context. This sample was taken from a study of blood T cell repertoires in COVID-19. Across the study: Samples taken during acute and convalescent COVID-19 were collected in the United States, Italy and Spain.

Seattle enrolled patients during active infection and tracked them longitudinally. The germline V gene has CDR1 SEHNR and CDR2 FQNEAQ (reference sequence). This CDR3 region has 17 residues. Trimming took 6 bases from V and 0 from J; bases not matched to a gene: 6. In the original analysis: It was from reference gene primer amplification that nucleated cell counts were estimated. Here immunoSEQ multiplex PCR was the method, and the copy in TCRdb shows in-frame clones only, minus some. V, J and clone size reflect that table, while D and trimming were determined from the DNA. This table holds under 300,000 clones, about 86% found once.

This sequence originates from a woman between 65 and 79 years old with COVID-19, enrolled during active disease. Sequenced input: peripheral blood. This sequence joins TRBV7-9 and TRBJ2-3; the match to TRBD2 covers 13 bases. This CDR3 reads CASSRTSGGPSTDTQYF. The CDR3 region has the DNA TGTGCCAGCAGTAGGACTAGCGGGGGCCCTAGCACAGATACGCAGTATTTT. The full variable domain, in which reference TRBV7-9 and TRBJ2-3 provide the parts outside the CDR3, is DTGVSQNPRHKITKRGQNVTFRCDPISEHNRLYWYRQTLGQGPEFLTYFQNEAQLEKSRLLSDRFSAERPKGSFSTLEIQRTEQGDSAMYLCASSRTSGGPSTDTQYFGPGTRLTVL.